The present T cell receptor (beta chain) was sequenced within a study of B cell selection in AIRE deficiency. Conventional CD4 T cells were sorted as CD4+CD127+ cells. Measured with immunoSEQ multiplex PCR; TCRdb has only the in-frame clones, and not every one. Of some 25,000 clones in the sample, approximately 96% were seen once. In its sample, this clone was seen once. Germline V gene sequence: CDR1 SGHDN, CDR2 FVKESK. The CDR3 covers 13 residues. The V gene lost 1 base and the J gene lost 13 bases, with 14 bases spanning the gap. The sample consisted of CD4+CD127+ conventional T cells sorted from PBMCs. This chain links TRBV14 with TRBJ2-4; D possibly matches TRBD1 or TRBD2 (5 bases each). The clonotype comes from a human donor in good health. The CDR3, as DNA: TGTGCCAGCAGCCAAGTCCGTGGTAGGGACCAGTACTTC. As protein: CASSQVRGRDQYF.